This entry is about one T cell receptor (beta chain). The antigen remains undetermined. Unmatched junction bases numbered 9, after V lost 3 bases and J lost 8 bases. CDR3 length: 16 amino acids. Germline V gene lookup returns CDR1 SGHTA and CDR2 FQGNSA. The use of a sample-barcoded 5' primer and a J-beta primer mix characterized a second PCR of about 6 to 11 cycles. MiXCR was run by TCRdb on the 5' RACE reads, yielding one entry per CDR3 protein. The sample consists of roughly 790,000 distinct CDR3 sequences, about 40% of them appearing once. The data were taken from a study of blood T cells in healthy people across ages. The overall study: Capturing about one barcoded beta molecule per two T cells was achieved by template switching. Overall study results and limits: Changes in expanded clonotypes were possibly confounded, as the CMV status of donors was unknown.

V gene TRBV7-2 combines with J gene TRBJ1-6; 8 nucleotides line up with TRBD1. This clonotype was sampled from a woman aged 60 to 75 in good health. Sequencing used blood. The CDR3 coding sequence is TGTGCCAGCAGCTTCGCCGGACAGGGAGGGCATTCACCCCTCCACTTT. This gives the protein CASSFAGQGGHSPLHF.